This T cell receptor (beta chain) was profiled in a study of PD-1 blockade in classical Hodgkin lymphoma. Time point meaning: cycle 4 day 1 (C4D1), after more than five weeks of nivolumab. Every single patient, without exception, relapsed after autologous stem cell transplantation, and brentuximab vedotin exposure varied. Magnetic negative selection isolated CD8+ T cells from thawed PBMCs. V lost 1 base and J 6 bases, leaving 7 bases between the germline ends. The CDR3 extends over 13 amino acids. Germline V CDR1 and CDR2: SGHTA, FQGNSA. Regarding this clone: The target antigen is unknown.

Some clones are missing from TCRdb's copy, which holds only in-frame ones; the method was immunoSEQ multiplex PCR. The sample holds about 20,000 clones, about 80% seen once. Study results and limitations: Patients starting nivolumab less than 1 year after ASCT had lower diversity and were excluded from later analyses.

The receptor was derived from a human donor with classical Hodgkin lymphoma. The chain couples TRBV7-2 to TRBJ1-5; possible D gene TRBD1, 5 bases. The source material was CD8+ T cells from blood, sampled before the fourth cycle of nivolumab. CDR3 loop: CASSLGGTQPQHF. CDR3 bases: TGTGCCAGCAGCTTAGGAGGGACTCAGCCCCAGCATTTT.